This TCR beta chain was retrieved from a study of T cells in Graves' hyperthyroidism and ophthalmopathy. Across the study: Sampling of peripheral blood happened at initial diagnosis, prior to any treatment.

Amplified TCR beta CDR3 regions came from RNA transcripts. First-round RT-PCR targeting the TCR CDR3 was performed with the HTBI primer set. TCRdb reprocessed the multiplex PCR reads via MiXCR and lists one record per CDR3 protein. The table includes 250,000 to 300,000 distinct CDR3 sequences, 12% to 15% detected once. Diagnoses were established using clinical symptoms, serum thyroxine and TRAb, thyroid ultrasound and orbital computed tomography. The PBMCs were sourced from fresh peripheral blood (less than 11 ml). The CDR3 consists of 13 residues. CDR1 and CDR2 (germline): MDHEN, SYDVKM. Trimming removed 5 bases from V and 3 bases from J, with 11 bases in between.

The TCR comes from a woman aged 40 to 50 with Graves' hyperthyroidism. The rearrangement joins TRBV28 to TRBJ2-7; TRBD2 might be the D (7 bases). Source material: blood. DNA for the CDR3: TGTGCCAGCAGTGGGGGCGGGGGCTACGAGCAGTACTTC. It codes for CASSGGGGYEQYF.